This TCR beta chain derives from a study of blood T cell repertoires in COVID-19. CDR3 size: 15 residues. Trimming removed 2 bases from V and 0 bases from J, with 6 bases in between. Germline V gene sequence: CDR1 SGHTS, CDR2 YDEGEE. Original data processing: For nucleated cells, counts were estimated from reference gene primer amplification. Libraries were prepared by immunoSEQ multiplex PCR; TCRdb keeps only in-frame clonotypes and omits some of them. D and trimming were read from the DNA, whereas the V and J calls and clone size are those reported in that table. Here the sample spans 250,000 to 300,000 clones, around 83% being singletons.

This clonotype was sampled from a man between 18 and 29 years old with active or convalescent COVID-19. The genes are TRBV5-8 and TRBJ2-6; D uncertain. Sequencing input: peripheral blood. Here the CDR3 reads CASSFRHSGANVLTF. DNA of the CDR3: TGTGCCAGCAGCTTCAGACACTCTGGGGCCAACGTCCTGACTTTC.